These 30 T cell receptor beta chains share one sample of origin, sequenced in a study of OX40 agonist ivuxolimab in advanced cancers. Here immunoSEQ multiplex PCR was the method, and the copy in TCRdb shows in-frame clones only, minus some. The table has fewer than 35,000 clones, roughly 89% seen once. The material sequenced was CD4+ or CD8+ T cells sorted from blood, taken in a trial of the OX40 agonist ivuxolimab. These receptors all come from an adult with an advanced solid tumor such as melanoma, head and neck, liver or kidney cancer.

CDR3 sequence (DNA): TGTGCCAGCAGGGACATGATGAACACTGAAGCTTTCTTT. It specifies CASRDMMNTEAFF. J is TRBJ1-1 and V is TRBV2, with a weak D call TRBD1 (5 bases). Germline CDR1 and CDR2: SNHLY and FYNNEI. This CDR3 comprises 13 residues. Deletions cut 6 bases from V and 0 bases from J, with 8 bases between.

The chain carries TRBV6-6 and TRBJ2-7, with TRBD1 matching 7 bases. From germline, CDR1 is MNHNY and CDR2 SVGAGI (reference sequence). The CDR3 is 13 amino acids. As DNA, the CDR3 is TGTACGGCGGTGGGGACAGACGCCTACGAGCAGTACTTC. Amino acid sequence: CTAVGTDAYEQYF.

The rearrangement links TRBV7-3 to TRBJ2-1; D may match TRBD1 or TRBD2 (5 bases each). CDR3 length: 17 amino acids. Germline CDR1 SGHTA, CDR2 FQGTGA. Trimming removed 4 bases at V and 7 bases at J, with 23 bases between. CDR3 nucleotides: TGTGCCAGCAGCTCCATTAACTTACCAGGGACCGGGAATGAGCAGTTCTTC. Protein product: CASSSINLPGTGNEQFF.

This clone was counted at least ten times. The chain has TRBV4-2 and TRBJ1-4; D gene unclear. V lost 1 base, J lost 8 bases, and 8 bases lay in between. The CDR3 has 13 amino acids. Germline-derived CDR1 and CDR2 are LGHNA and YNFKEQ. CDR3 loop: CASSQGAGEKLFF. CDR3 coding DNA: TGTGCCAGCAGCCAAGGGGCCGGGGAAAAACTGTTTTTT.

This clone was detected once. This chain connects TRBV28 to TRBJ2-1, with D hard to call. V lost 2 bases to trimming and J lost 7 bases, with 12 bases between them. The germline V gene has CDR1 MDHEN and CDR2 SYDVKM. The CDR3 runs to 14 residues. The CDR3 coding sequence is TGTGCCAGCAGTTTAGGAGTGGGCATGAATGAGCAGTTCTTC. Encoded protein: CASSLGVGMNEQFF.

In the case of this clone: At the DNA level, this CDR3 is encoded by other sequences in the same sample as well. The chain has TRBV7-6 and TRBJ2-7; 7 nucleotides agree with TRBD2. Trimming took 1 base from V and 3 from J; bases not matched to a gene: 6. CDR3 length: 15 residues. The V gene's germline CDR1 is SGHVS and CDR2 FNYEAQ. The CDR3 protein is CASSLGGGGVYEQYF. Written as DNA, the CDR3 is TGTGCCAGCAGCTTAGGGGGGGGAGGGGTCTACGAGCAGTACTTC.

V gene TRBV9 combines with J gene TRBJ1-1; D is perhaps TRBD1 (5 bases). Trimming cost V 3 bases and J 3 bases, with 9 bases left between them. Germline V gene data show CDR1 as SGDLS and CDR2 as YYNGEE. The CDR3 spans 13 residues. In nucleotides, the CDR3 is TGTGCCAGCAGCGGGGGAGGGGACACTGAAGCTTTCTTT. This translates into CASSGGGDTEAFF.

This chain connects TRBV10-3 to TRBJ2-3; a weak D match, TRBD1 (6 bases). The V and J ends lost 6 bases and 2 bases respectively, with 15 bases between them. The CDR3 is made up of 15 amino acids. Germline values: CDR1 ENHRY, CDR2 SYGVKD. The CDR3 loop reads CAISRSGQATDTQYF. The DNA for the CDR3 is TGTGCCATCAGCCGATCGGGACAAGCCACAGATACGCAGTATTTT.

V is TRBV7-2 and J is TRBJ1-2, with D unclear. The CDR3 totals 16 residues. CDR1 is SGHTA, CDR2 FQGNSA, per germline. V was pared by 2 bases and J by 4 bases, with 17 bases between. CDR3 region: CASSLNLAGNTYGYTF. The CDR3 coding sequence is TGTGCCAGCAGCTTAAACCTCGCGGGGAATACCTATGGCTACACCTTC.

This chain joins TRBV6-6 and TRBJ1-2; D may be TRBD1 (5 bases). Trimming removed 7 bases from V and 10 bases from J, with 13 bases in between. The CDR3 has 11 residues. The germline gives CDR1 MNHNY, CDR2 SVGAGI (reference sequence). The CDR3 sequence: CASIQGTSYTF. CDR3 nucleotides: TGTGCCAGCATTCAGGGCACCTCCTACACCTTC.

The chain has TRBV5-1 and TRBJ2-7; weak D call: TRBD1 (6 bases). Germline values: CDR1 SGHRS, CDR2 YFSETQ. The CDR3 spans 13 residues. V lost 4 bases and J lost 5, with 13 bases in between. CDR3 DNA: TGCGCCAGCAGCACAAACACAGGGAACGAGCAGTACTTC. As protein: CASSTNTGNEQYF. Looking up the rest from reference TRBV5-1 and TRBJ2-7 gives the full variable domain: KAGVTQTPRYLIKTRGQQVTLSCSPISGHRSVSWYQQTPGQGLQFLFEYFSETQRNKGNFPGRFSGRQFSNSRSEMNVSTLELGDSALYLCASSTNTGNEQYFGPGTRLTVT.

The chain couples TRBV19 to TRBJ2-2, with a possible D match to TRBD2 (6 bases). CDR3 size: 15 residues. The germline V and J ends were trimmed by 7 bases and 1 base, with 13 bases remaining between them. CDR1 is LNHDA, CDR2 SQIVND, per germline (reference sequence). CDR3 DNA sequence: TGTGCCAGTACTCCGGGACTGGAGAACACCGGGGAGCTGTTTTTT. Amino acid sequence: CASTPGLENTGELFF.

The chain carries TRBV11-3 and TRBJ2-7, with a weak D call TRBD1 (5 bases). V lost 5 bases and J 2 bases, leaving 10 bases between the germline ends. In germline, CDR1 is SGHNT, CDR2 YENEEA. The CDR3 totals 13 residues. This CDR3 reads CASSPDSTYEQYF. In DNA form, the CDR3 reads TGTGCCAGCAGCCCCGACAGCACCTACGAGCAGTACTTC.

This sequence joins TRBV2 and TRBJ1-1, with TRBD1 identical over 10 bases. There are 15 residues in the CDR3. V gave up 8 bases and J gave up 1 base; unmatched junction bases: 7. In germline, CDR1 is SNHLY, CDR2 FYNNEI. The CDR3 reads CASYGQGVGNTEAFF. CDR3 bases: TGTGCCAGCTACGGACAGGGGGTGGGGAACACTGAAGCTTTCTTT.

V and J are TRBV10-3 and TRBJ1-1; D is unresolved. The CDR3 consists of 14 residues. V lost 4 bases, J lost 5 bases, and 14 bases lay in between. The germline CDR1 and CDR2 sequences are ENHRY and SYGVKD. The DNA of the CDR3 is TGTGCCATCAGTGGTCGAGGGCTGGGGACTGAAGCTTTCTTT. This encodes CAISGRGLGTEAFF.

The V call is TRBV28, the J call TRBJ1-2; no firm D call. The CDR3 has 14 amino acids. In germline, CDR1 is MDHEN, CDR2 SYDVKM. V shed 7 bases and J shed 4 bases, with 16 bases lying between them. For the CDR3, the DNA is TGTGCCAGCATCGAGGACCCCGGGGTCTATGGCTACACCTTC. Its protein product is CASIEDPGVYGYTF.

The rearrangement uses TRBV6-1 and TRBJ2-7, with D maybe TRBD1 (6 bases). V gave up 3 bases and J gave up 2 bases, with 11 bases separating them. The CDR3 contains 14 residues. CDR1 is MNHNS, CDR2 SASEGT, per germline. This CDR3 reads CASSEMGAAYEQYF. In nucleotides, the CDR3 is TGTGCCAGCAGTGAGATGGGGGCCGCCTACGAGCAGTACTTC.

V and J are TRBV28 and TRBJ2-7, with a possible D match to TRBD1 (5 bases). The CDR3 runs 14 residues. Germline CDR1 MDHEN, CDR2 SYDVKM. V shed 5 bases and J shed 1 base, with 12 bases lying between them. The CDR3: CASSPEAGSYEQYF. CDR3 nucleotide sequence: TGTGCCAGCAGTCCAGAGGCAGGGTCCTACGAGCAGTACTTC.

The chain uses TRBV12-5 and TRBJ1-5; D is perhaps TRBD1 (6 bases). Germline values: CDR1 LGHNT, CDR2 FRNRAP. CDR3 length: 14 residues. Trimming took off 6 bases at V and 1 base at J, with 10 bases between the two ends. CDR3 in amino acids: CASGAGASNQPQHF. In nucleotides, the CDR3 is TGTGCTAGTGGGGCGGGGGCGAGCAATCAGCCCCAGCATTTT.

This rearrangement joins TRBV6-1 to TRBJ1-5; D gene ambiguous. The CDR3 has 13 residues. Germline CDR1 is MNHNS and CDR2 is SASEGT. V gave up 5 bases and J gave up 0 bases, with 5 bases separating them. The DNA of the CDR3 is TGTGCCAGCAGTCGTAATAGCAATCAGCCCCAGCATTTT. Translating gives CASSRNSNQPQHF.

The rearrangement uses TRBV14 and TRBJ1-1; D is perhaps TRBD1 (5 bases). Germline CDR1 and CDR2: SGHDN and FVKESK. CDR3 length equals 14 residues. The V end was cut by 0 bases, the J end by 3 bases, with 8 bases between. This CDR3 is CASSQDGGYTEAFF. The CDR3 DNA reads TGTGCCAGCAGCCAAGATGGGGGATACACTGAAGCTTTCTTT.

In nucleotides, the CDR3 is TGCGCCAGCAGTCCCGCCGTGGGGGAGCAGTACTTC. Its protein is CASSPAVGEQYF. The chain uses TRBV4-1 and TRBJ2-7; D is ambiguous. This CDR3 has 12 residues. V lost 6 bases and J 7 bases, leaving 13 bases between the germline ends. CDR1 MGHRA and CDR2 YSYEKL come from the germline V gene.

This sequence joins TRBV4-1 and TRBJ2-5; D uncertain. Germline loops: CDR1 MGHRA, CDR2 YSYEKL. CDR3 size: 12 residues. The V end lost 0 bases, the J end lost 7 bases, and 6 bases lay between the germline ends. The DNA for the CDR3 is TGCGCCAGCAGCCAAGATTTAACGACCCAGTACTTC. Amino acids: CASSQDLTTQYF.

This chain connects TRBV7-6 to TRBJ2-7; TRBD1 aligns across 9 bases. The CDR3 has 14 amino acids. Germline-derived CDR1 and CDR2 are SGHVS and FNYEAQ. Germline trimming cut 6 bases from V and 3 bases from J; bases unmatched to any gene: 6. The CDR3 is CASSPRDRVYEQYF. In DNA form, the CDR3 reads TGTGCCAGCAGTCCCCGGGACAGGGTCTACGAGCAGTACTTC.

The chain has TRBV10-3 and TRBJ2-7; 8 bases agree with TRBD2. This CDR3 region has 14 residues. V was pared by 8 bases and J by 2 bases, with 8 bases of the junction left unmatched. Germline V gene sequence: CDR1 ENHRY, CDR2 SYGVKD. The CDR3 DNA reads TGTGCCATCTCCCCACTAGCGGAAACCTACGAGCAGTACTTC. Amino acid sequence: CAISPLAETYEQYF.

The chain links TRBV29-1 to TRBJ2-1; 9 bases fit TRBD1. In germline, CDR1 is SQVTM, CDR2 ANQGSEA. The CDR3 is made up of 15 amino acids. Trimming took 1 base from V and 6 from J; bases not matched to a gene: 7. CDR3 amino acids: CSVEAPGTGLNEQFF. The CDR3 nucleotides are TGCAGCGTTGAAGCACCGGGGACAGGGCTCAATGAGCAGTTCTTC.

The chain has TRBV7-8 and TRBJ2-3, with D tentatively TRBD1 (6 bases). Germline lookup yields CDR1 SGHVS and CDR2 FQNEAQ. CDR3 length equals 13 residues. V was pared by 3 bases and J by 6 bases, with 10 bases between. CDR3 in amino acids: CASSFLQGDTQYF. CDR3 nucleotides: TGTGCCAGCAGCTTCCTCCAGGGGGATACGCAGTATTTT.

The CDR3 here is CASSSAYGTEWTYEQYF. DNA of the CDR3: TGTGCCAGCAGCTCCGCTTACGGGACAGAGTGGACCTACGAGCAGTACTTC. The chain combines TRBV5-4 with TRBJ2-7; TRBD1 agrees at 7 bases. This CDR3 is 17 amino acids long. Germline lookup yields CDR1 SGHNT and CDR2 YYREEE (reference sequence). The V segment lost 3 bases and the J segment 2 bases; nucleotides outside the gene matches: 14.

Comments on this clone: At one of its ends the junction is not consistent with the germline gene, which may arise from a read error. The rearrangement joins TRBV7-7 to TRBJ2-3; 7 bases line up with TRBD2. Germline assignment: CDR1 SSHAT and CDR2 FNYEAQ (reference sequence). The CDR3 contains 15 residues. The CDR3 spells CASSMRGGSRDTQYF. The CDR3 DNA is TGTGCTAGCAGCATGCGGGGCGGGAGTCGAGATACGCAGTATTTT.

V and J are TRBV7-3 and TRBJ2-7; 12 bases are a match to TRBD1. The CDR3 sequence is 14 residues long. Germline lookup yields CDR1 SGHTA and CDR2 FQGTGA. J was trimmed by 6 bases and V by 5 bases; bases with no gene match: 5. The CDR3 nucleotides are TGTGCCAGCAGCATCGGGACAGGGGGCGGCGAGCAGTACTTC. This sequence encodes CASSIGTGGGEQYF. Based on the CDR3 plus reference TRBV7-3 and TRBJ2-7, the full variable domain is GAGVSQTPSNKVTEKGKYVELRCDPISGHTALYWYRQSLGQGPEFLIYFQGTGAADDSGLPNDRFFAVRPEGSVSTLKIQRTERGDSAVYLCASSIGTGGGEQYFGPGTRLTVT.